The 26 T cell receptor beta chains presented below share a single source sample, sequenced in a study of CD8 T cells in Susac syndrome. It was with random hexamers that 0.5 to 1 ug RNA was reverse transcribed. TCRdb called the immunoSEQ multiplex PCR reads again in MiXCR, with one record for every CDR3 protein. The sample lists 150,000 to 200,000 distinct CDR3 sequences, approximately 93% occurring once. Specimen: CD4+ T cells from PBMCs. These receptors were taken from a human donor with multiple sclerosis.

This clonotype was detected only once. The chain carries TRBV4-2 and TRBJ2-5; 10 positions agree with TRBD2. V dropped 1 base and J dropped 4; count of bases not matched to a gene: 9. The CDR3 loop spans 17 amino acids. Germline V gene data show CDR1 as LGHNA and CDR2 as YNFKEQ. This CDR3 reads CASSQGRGAGGVETQYF. The CDR3 region has the DNA TGTGCCAGCAGCCAAGGGAGGGGAGCGGGAGGGGTAGAGACCCAGTACTTC.

This chain connects TRBV5-1 to TRBJ2-2; D unclear. This CDR3 has 14 amino acids. V was clipped by 4 bases and J by 4 bases, with 11 bases between them. Germline V gene sequence: CDR1 SGHRS, CDR2 YFSETQ. The CDR3 sequence is CASSRGRATGELFF. The CDR3 nucleotides are TGCGCCAGCAGCAGAGGAAGGGCCACCGGGGAGCTGTTTTTT.

The chain links TRBV2 to TRBJ1-5; 7 nucleotides align to TRBD1. This CDR3 contains 14 residues. J was trimmed by 3 bases and V by 6 bases; bases with no gene match: 5. Germline CDR1 is SNHLY and CDR2 is FYNNEI. CDR3 sequence reads: CASRPGQHNQPQHF. The DNA for the CDR3 is TGTGCCAGCAGACCGGGACAGCACAATCAGCCCCAGCATTTT. The full variable domain, rest sourced from reference TRBV2 and TRBJ1-5, is EPEVTQTPSHQVTQMGQEVILRCVPISNHLYFYWYRQILGQKVEFLVSFYNNEISEKSEIFDDQFSVERPDGSNFTLKIRSTKLEDSAMYFCASRPGQHNQPQHFGDGTRLSIL.

This clonotype came up once. V gene TRBV27 combines with J gene TRBJ2-5, with D uncertain. Per the germline V gene, CDR1 is MNHEY and CDR2 is SMNVEV (reference sequence). The V gene lost 5 bases and the J gene lost 4 bases, with 14 bases spanning the gap. The CDR3 runs to 14 residues. The CDR3: CASSALNMGETQYF. In DNA form, the CDR3 reads TGTGCCAGCAGTGCCCTCAACATGGGAGAGACCCAGTACTTC.

This chain links TRBV30 with TRBJ2-1; D assignment may be TRBD1 or TRBD2 (5 bases each). CDR1 and CDR2 (germline): GTSNPN, SVGIG (reference sequence). V lost 3 bases and J lost 3, with 12 bases in between. The CDR3 totals 14 residues. CDR3 nucleotides: TGTGCCTGGAGCCCGGGGCAGTACTACAATGAGCAGTTCTTC. It yields the protein CAWSPGQYYNEQFF. Drawing the rest from reference TRBV30 and TRBJ2-1, the complete variable domain is SQTIHQWPATLVQPVGSPLSLECTVEGTSNPNLYWYRQAAGRGLQLLFYSVGIGQISSEVPQNLSASRPQDRQFILSSKKLLLSDSGFYLCAWSPGQYYNEQFFGPGTRLTVL.

This chain joins TRBV11-2 and TRBJ2-7; TRBD1 matches 9 bases. Germline-derived CDR1 and CDR2 are SGHAT and FQNNGV. There are 18 residues in the CDR3. V lost 4 bases, J lost 4 bases, and 17 bases stayed unmatched. The CDR3 spells CASSSINRGRGVIYEQYF. Here the CDR3 DNA reads TGTGCCAGCAGCTCGATAAACAGGGGGCGCGGAGTAATATACGAGCAGTACTTC. Full variable domain (rest looked up from reference TRBV11-2 and TRBJ2-7): EAGVAQSPRYKIIEKRQSVAFWCNPISGHATLYWYQQILGQGPKLLIQFQNNGVVDDSQLPKDRFSAERLKGVDSTLKIQPAKLEDSAVYLCASSSINRGRGVIYEQYFGPGTRLTVT.

The chain links TRBV6-1 to TRBJ1-1; no clear D gene. Trimming stripped 1 base from V and 4 bases from J, with 7 bases between. CDR3 length equals 13 residues. CDR1 MNHNS and CDR2 SASEGT come from the germline V gene. The chain's CDR3 is CASSEVGSTEAFF. DNA of the CDR3: TGTGCCAGCAGTGAAGTGGGTTCCACTGAAGCTTTCTTT.

The genes are TRBV20-1 and TRBJ2-3, with 11 nucleotides matching TRBD2. There are 13 residues in the CDR3. Germline-derived CDR1 and CDR2 are DFQATT and SNEGSKA (reference sequence). Unmatched junction bases numbered 4, after V lost 8 bases and J lost 3 bases. As DNA, the CDR3 is TGCAGTACCGGGACTAGCGGTACAGATACGCAGTATTTT. Its protein product is CSTGTSGTDTQYF.

This chain connects TRBV5-1 to TRBJ2-1; D is ambiguous. This CDR3 is 14 amino acids long. From germline, CDR1 is SGHRS and CDR2 YFSETQ. V lost 0 bases, J lost 5 bases, and 9 bases lay in between. This CDR3 reads CASSLGPANNEQFF. The CDR3 coding sequence is TGCGCCAGCAGCTTGGGCCCGGCGAACAATGAGCAGTTCTTC.

This rearrangement joins TRBV2 to TRBJ1-1; D gene ambiguous. V was trimmed by 8 bases and J by 0 bases, leaving 10 bases between them. This CDR3 comprises 13 residues. Germline V gene sequence: CDR1 SNHLY, CDR2 FYNNEI. The CDR3 nucleotides are TGTGCCAGCCTTACAGAGTTGAACACTGAAGCTTTCTTT. It codes for CASLTELNTEAFF.

Turning to this clonotype: This CDR3 is missing its conserved last phenylalanine or tryptophan, likely due to a read error. The rearrangement links TRBV18 to TRBJ1-2; D is unclear. The CDR3 runs 12 residues. Looked up from germline, CDR1 is KGHSH and CDR2 is LQKENI. The CDR3 region has the DNA TGTGCCAGCTCACCCATTAACGATGGCTACACCCTC. Protein product: CASSPINDGYTL.

This clonotype was detected only once. The chain has TRBV16 and TRBJ1-5; D possibly corresponds to TRBD1 (5 bases). The V end lost 5 bases, the J end lost 1 base, and 12 bases lay between the germline ends. CDR3 size: 15 residues. Germline V gene data show CDR1 as KGHSY and CDR2 as FQNENV. CDR3 nucleotide sequence: TGTGCCAGCAGCTATACTGGGGGGAGCAATCAGCCCCAGCATTTT. As protein: CASSYTGGSNQPQHF.

The chain links TRBV5-6 to TRBJ1-6; TRBD1 matches at 7 bases. Germline CDR1 reads SGHDT; CDR2 reads YYEEEE. V gave up 1 base and J gave up 9 bases; unmatched junction bases: 7. This CDR3 spans 15 amino acids. CDR3 loop: CASSLQTGVGSPLHF. The CDR3 DNA reads TGTGCCAGCAGCTTGCAAACAGGGGTGGGTTCACCCCTCCACTTT.

This chain links TRBV7-2 with TRBJ2-5; 13 nucleotides agree with TRBD2. The CDR3 has 17 amino acids. The V segment lost 5 bases and the J segment 4 bases; nucleotides outside the gene matches: 10. Germline V gene lookup returns CDR1 SGHTA and CDR2 FQGNSA. The CDR3 loop is CASSTGLAGVKGETQYF. The CDR3 coding sequence is TGTGCCAGCAGCACTGGACTAGCGGGAGTGAAAGGAGAGACCCAGTACTTC.

V and J are TRBV18 and TRBJ1-2; D gene uncertain. The CDR3 loop spans 12 amino acids. CDR1 and CDR2 from the germline V gene are KGHSH and LQKENI. Trimming took 6 bases from V and 2 from J, leaving 7 bases between them. Here the CDR3 reads CASSLLNYGYTF. The CDR3 DNA sequence: TGTGCCAGCTCGCTTTTGAACTATGGCTACACCTTC.

CDR3 region: CASSPLGQGTLSGNTIYF. In DNA form, the CDR3 reads TGTGCCAGCTCACCACTGGGGCAGGGGACGCTCTCTGGAAACACCATATATTTT. The chain employs TRBV18 and TRBJ1-3, with D possibly TRBD1 on 6 matching bases. V lost 1 base to trimming and J lost 0 bases, with 16 bases between them. Germline assignment: CDR1 KGHSH and CDR2 LQKENI. The CDR3 extends over 18 amino acids. The full variable domain, rest sourced from reference TRBV18 and TRBJ1-3, is NAGVMQNPRHLVRRRGQEARLRCSPMKGHSHVYWYRQLPEEGLKFMVYLQKENIIDESGMPKERFSAEFPKEGPSILRIQQVVRGDSAAYFCASSPLGQGTLSGNTIYFGEGSWLTVV.

This CDR3 reads CAISESLAGGLDTQYF. CDR3 DNA sequence: TGTGCCATCAGTGAGTCTTTAGCGGGAGGGTTGGATACGCAGTATTTT. The rearrangement joins TRBV10-3 to TRBJ2-3; TRBD2 matches at 11 bases. Germline assignment: CDR1 ENHRY and CDR2 SYGVKD. This CDR3 comprises 16 residues. With V trimmed by 0 bases and J by 6 bases, 5 bases remained unmatched.

The CDR3 sequence is CAWSPGVQETQYF. CDR3 nucleotides: TGTGCCTGGAGCCCAGGAGTCCAAGAGACCCAGTACTTC. V is TRBV30 and J is TRBJ2-5; D uncertain. The germline gives CDR1 GTSNPN, CDR2 SVGIG (reference sequence). This CDR3 is built from 13 residues. V lost 3 bases and J lost 1, with 9 bases in between.

This sequence joins TRBV7-2 and TRBJ2-1; 10 nucleotides align to TRBD2. CDR1 and CDR2 (germline): SGHTA, FQGNSA. The CDR3 is 18 amino acids. The V gene end was trimmed by 4 bases and the J gene end by 2 bases; junction bases not matched to a gene: 11. This CDR3 reads CASSYQGLAGAPYNEQFF. In DNA, the CDR3 is TGTGCCAGCAGCTACCAGGGGCTAGCGGGAGCCCCCTACAATGAGCAGTTCTTC.

The chain links TRBV12-2 to TRBJ1-1; the table assigns TRBD1, which was not confirmed against the DNA. TRBV12-2 is a known pseudogene. The CDR3 has 15 residues. CDR3 in amino acids: CASRFDRQGPMSAFF. CDR3 bases: TGTGCAAGTCGCTTCGACCGACAGGGCCCAATGTCAGCTTTCTTT.

The chain links TRBV2 to TRBJ2-1; 11 bases are shared with TRBD1. V was pared by 6 bases and J by 1 base, with 8 bases of the junction left unmatched. The CDR3 is made up of 17 amino acids. Germline V gene lookup returns CDR1 SNHLY and CDR2 FYNNEI. The CDR3 region is CASRDIGTGGSYNEQFF. The CDR3 DNA sequence: TGTGCCAGCAGAGATATTGGGACAGGGGGATCCTACAATGAGCAGTTCTTC. Based on the CDR3 plus reference TRBV2 and TRBJ2-1, the full variable domain is EPEVTQTPSHQVTQMGQEVILRCVPISNHLYFYWYRQILGQKVEFLVSFYNNEISEKSEIFDDQFSVERPDGSNFTLKIRSTKLEDSAMYFCASRDIGTGGSYNEQFFGPGTRLTVL.

The chain carries TRBV28 and TRBJ2-4, with 13 nucleotides matching TRBD2. The CDR3 is made up of 18 amino acids. Losses at the gene ends were 6 bases for V and 0 bases for J; bases not matched to a gene: 8. The germline gives CDR1 MDHEN, CDR2 SYDVKM. The CDR3 DNA sequence: TGTGCCAGCAGCCATCGACTAGCGGGGGGTCTAGCCAAAAACATTCAGTACTTC. Residues: CASSHRLAGGLAKNIQYF.

The rearrangement links TRBV9 to TRBJ2-6; D uncertain. The CDR3 consists of 16 residues. V lost 0 bases and J lost 4, with 11 bases in between. Germline values: CDR1 SGDLS, CDR2 YYNGEE. CDR3 sequence: CASSVEIHSGANVLTF. CDR3 bases: TGTGCCAGCAGCGTAGAAATACACTCAGGGGCCAACGTCCTGACTTTC.

The chain joins TRBV2 to TRBJ1-6; a possible D gene is TRBD1 (6 bases). V was trimmed by 8 bases and J by 1 base, leaving 6 bases between them. The CDR3 is 13 amino acids. Germline CDR1 reads SNHLY; CDR2 reads FYNNEI. The DNA of the CDR3 is TGTGCCAGCGGACAGTCCTATAATTCACCCCTCCACTTT. Its translation is CASGQSYNSPLHF.

The chain has TRBV28 and TRBJ1-2; perhaps TRBD1 as D (5 bases). This CDR3 spans 13 amino acids. The V gene's germline CDR1 is MDHEN and CDR2 SYDVKM. Deletions cut 7 bases from V and 4 bases from J, with 13 bases between. The CDR3 nucleotides read TGTGCCAGCACCCAGGGTCACGTCTATGGCTACACCTTC. It yields the protein CASTQGHVYGYTF.

This clonotype was recorded only once. V usage is TRBV5-5 and J usage is TRBJ2-7; D unclear. V was pared by 0 bases and J by 5 bases, with 12 bases between. Looked up from germline, CDR1 is SGHKS and CDR2 is YYEKEE (reference sequence). The CDR3 loop spans 14 amino acids. The CDR3 loop is CASSLAPPNDEQYF. CDR3 DNA sequence: TGTGCCAGCAGCTTGGCACCGCCCAACGACGAGCAGTACTTC.